Listed below are T cell receptor beta chains from one sample, sequenced in a study of regulatory and conventional T cells in RAG deficiency. Sequencing was performed with immunoSEQ multiplex PCR; in TCRdb, only in-frame clones are kept and a portion is missing. Altogether about 34,000 clones are present, 70% to 80% being singletons, with the ten largest covering 3% to 4%. These data are also associated with another study on regulatory T cells.

Sequencing was performed on CD4+ effector T cells sorted from blood. The source is a human donor in good health. CDR3s include the opening cysteine and the closing phenylalanine or tryptophan. Fields, in order: CDR3 protein, CDR3 DNA, V gene, J gene, clone size, D gene. D genes are given only for firm matches. For some rows the clone size is stated as once, few or many, or as a class when expanded; others skip it.

cdr3_aa: CASSRTGLALYNEQFF
cdr3_nt: TGTGCCAGCAGCCGGACGGGACTAGCGCTCTACAATGAGCAGTTCTTC
v_call: TRBV5-6
j_call: TRBJ2-1
clone_size: .
d_call: TRBD2

cdr3_aa: CASSQDFGAGGQYF
cdr3_nt: TGTGCCAGCAGCCAAGATTTCGGCGCGGGGGGGCAGTACTTC
v_call: TRBV4-2
j_call: TRBJ2-7
clone_size: .
d_call: TRBD2

cdr3_aa: CASTFQGANQPQHF
cdr3_nt: TGTGCCAGCACCTTCCAGGGGGCCAATCAGCCCCAGCATTTT
v_call: TRBV2
j_call: TRBJ1-5
clone_size: .
d_call: TRBD1

cdr3_aa: CASSLVPEGTGTEAFF
cdr3_nt: TGTGCCAGCAGCTTAGTTCCGGAGGGAACTGGGACTGAAGCTTTCTTT
v_call: TRBV7-8
j_call: TRBJ1-1
clone_size: .
d_call: .

cdr3_aa: CASRTGQPQHF
cdr3_nt: TGTGCCAGCAGGACCGGTCAGCCCCAGCATTTT
v_call: TRBV6-6
j_call: TRBJ1-5
clone_size: .
d_call: .

cdr3_aa: CASSDSDSRGGELFF
cdr3_nt: TGTGCCAGCAGTGACTCCGACAGCCGAGGAGGGGAGCTGTTTTTT
v_call: TRBV2
j_call: TRBJ2-2
clone_size: .
d_call: .

cdr3_aa: CASSPLEGQETQYF
cdr3_nt: TGTGCCAGCTCACCACTGGAGGGCCAAGAGACCCAGTACTTC
v_call: TRBV18
j_call: TRBJ2-5
clone_size: .
d_call: .

cdr3_aa: CARGGTAHEKLFF
cdr3_nt: TGCGCCAGAGGAGGGACAGCCCATGAAAAACTGTTTTTT
v_call: TRBV4-1
j_call: TRBJ1-4
clone_size: .
d_call: TRBD1

cdr3_aa: CASRRDRDQTQYF
cdr3_nt: TGTGCCAGCAGGAGGGACAGGGATCAGACCCAGTACTTC
v_call: TRBV2
j_call: TRBJ2-5
clone_size: .
d_call: TRBD1

cdr3_aa: CASSEQSHSGNTIYF
cdr3_nt: TGTGCCAGCAGTGAACAGTCTCACTCTGGAAACACCATATATTTT
v_call: TRBV2
j_call: TRBJ1-3
clone_size: .
d_call: .

cdr3_aa: CASSLEPGTGGYGYTF
cdr3_nt: TGTGCCAGCAGCTTGGAACCTGGGACAGGGGGCTATGGCTACACCTTC
v_call: TRBV5-6
j_call: TRBJ1-2
clone_size: .
d_call: TRBD1

cdr3_aa: CASSFGQERVGYGYTF
cdr3_nt: TGCGCCAGCAGCTTTGGGCAGGAACGAGTTGGCTATGGCTACACCTTC
v_call: TRBV5-1
j_call: TRBJ1-2
clone_size: .
d_call: .

cdr3_aa: CASSQARDGNQPQHF
cdr3_nt: TGTGCCAGCAGCCAGGCCAGGGACGGCAATCAGCCCCAGCATTTT
v_call: TRBV4-2
j_call: TRBJ1-5
clone_size: .
d_call: .

cdr3_aa: CASSPNKGNQPQHF
cdr3_nt: TGTGCCAGCTCACCCAATAAGGGGAATCAGCCCCAGCATTTT
v_call: TRBV18
j_call: TRBJ1-5
clone_size: .
d_call: .

cdr3_aa: CASSDVGGPNLYEQYF
cdr3_nt: TGTGCCAGCAGTGATGTCGGGGGACCGAACCTTTACGAGCAGTACTTC
v_call: TRBV6-1
j_call: TRBJ2-7
clone_size: .
d_call: .

cdr3_aa: CASSSGTEQETQYF
cdr3_nt: TGCGCCAGCAGTTCGGGGACGGAGCAAGAGACCCAGTACTTC
v_call: TRBV5-1
j_call: TRBJ2-5
clone_size: .
d_call: .

cdr3_aa: CASSLDLGRRYSNQPQHF
cdr3_nt: TGTGCCAGCAGCTTAGACCTGGGACGCCGGTATAGCAATCAGCCCCAGCATTTT
v_call: TRBV11-1
j_call: TRBJ1-5
clone_size: once
d_call: .

cdr3_aa: CATSSGTEGYEQYF
cdr3_nt: TGTGCCACCTCCTCCGGGACCGAGGGCTACGAGCAGTACTTC
v_call: TRBV18
j_call: TRBJ2-7
clone_size: .
d_call: .

cdr3_aa: CASSPSGNQETQYF
cdr3_nt: TGTGCCAGCTCACCCTCAGGGAACCAAGAGACCCAGTACTTC
v_call: TRBV18
j_call: TRBJ2-5
clone_size: .
d_call: .

cdr3_aa: CASSLDRGETQYF
cdr3_nt: TGTGCCAGCAGCTTGGACAGGGGAGAGACCCAGTACTTC
v_call: TRBV5-5
j_call: TRBJ2-5
clone_size: .
d_call: TRBD1

cdr3_aa: CASSLVGLGRNTGELFF
cdr3_nt: TGCGCCAGCAGCTTGGTAGGGCTTGGGAGAAACACCGGGGAGCTGTTTTTT
v_call: TRBV5-1
j_call: TRBJ2-2
clone_size: .
d_call: .

cdr3_aa: CAISQRGETTEAFF
cdr3_nt: TGTGCCATCAGTCAGCGCGGGGAGACCACTGAAGCTTTCTTT
v_call: TRBV10-3
j_call: TRBJ1-1
clone_size: .
d_call: .

cdr3_aa: CASSQEAGVDTEAFF
cdr3_nt: TGTGCCAGCAGCCAAGAGGCAGGGGTGGACACTGAAGCTTTCTTT
v_call: TRBV4-2
j_call: TRBJ1-1
clone_size: .
d_call: .

cdr3_aa: CASSYLASQETQYF
cdr3_nt: TGTGCCAGCAGTTACCTGGCATCCCAAGAGACCCAGTACTTC
v_call: TRBV6-5
j_call: TRBJ2-5
clone_size: .
d_call: .

cdr3_aa: CASSLDQGAWYEQYF
cdr3_nt: TGTGCCAGCAGCTTAGATCAGGGGGCTTGGTACGAGCAGTACTTC
v_call: TRBV11-2
j_call: TRBJ2-7
clone_size: .
d_call: TRBD1

cdr3_aa: CASSLGTSGASYNEQFF
cdr3_nt: TGTGCCAGCAGCTTAGGGACTAGCGGGGCCTCCTACAATGAGCAGTTCTTC
v_call: TRBV7-9
j_call: TRBJ2-1
clone_size: .
d_call: TRBD2

cdr3_aa: CASSSRSYEQYF
cdr3_nt: TGTGCCAGCAGTTCCCGCTCCTACGAGCAGTACTTC
v_call: TRBV28
j_call: TRBJ2-7
clone_size: .
d_call: .

cdr3_aa: CASSLDRDRANQPQHF
cdr3_nt: TGTGCCAGCAGCCTAGACCGGGACAGGGCTAATCAGCCCCAGCATTTT
v_call: TRBV7-2
j_call: TRBJ1-5
clone_size: .
d_call: TRBD1